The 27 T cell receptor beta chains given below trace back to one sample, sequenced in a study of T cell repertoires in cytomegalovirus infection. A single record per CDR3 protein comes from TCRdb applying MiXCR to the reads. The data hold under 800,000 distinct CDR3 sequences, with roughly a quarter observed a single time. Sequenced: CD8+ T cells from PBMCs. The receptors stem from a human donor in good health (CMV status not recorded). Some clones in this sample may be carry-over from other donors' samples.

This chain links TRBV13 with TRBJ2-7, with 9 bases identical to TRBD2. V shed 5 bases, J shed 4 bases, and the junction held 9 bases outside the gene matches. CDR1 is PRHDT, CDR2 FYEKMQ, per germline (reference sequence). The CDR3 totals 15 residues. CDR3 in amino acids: CASSPRGGVNYEQYV. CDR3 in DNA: TGTGCCAGCAGCCCACGCGGGGGGGTTAATTACGAGCAGTACGTC.

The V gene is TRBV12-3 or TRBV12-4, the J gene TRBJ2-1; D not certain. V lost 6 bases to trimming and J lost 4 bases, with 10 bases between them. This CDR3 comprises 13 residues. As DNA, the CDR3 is TGTGCCAGCAGGTTACTGGTTTACAATGAGCAGTTCTTC. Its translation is CASRLLVYNEQFF.

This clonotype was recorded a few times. The CDR3 DNA reads TGTGCCAGCAGTTTACCGGGGGGCCAAAACATTCAGTACTTC. Encoded protein: CASSLPGGQNIQYF. This rearrangement joins TRBV27 to TRBJ2-4, with a tentative D call TRBD2 (7 bases). Per the germline V gene, CDR1 is MNHEY and CDR2 is SMNVEV (reference sequence). There are 14 residues in the CDR3. V was pared by 2 bases and J by 5 bases, with 10 bases between.

The DNA of the CDR3 is TGTGCCAGCAGTGTGGGAAAGGGGATTACTCAGCCCCAGCATTTT. As protein: CASSVGKGITQPQHF. The rearrangement joins TRBV2 to TRBJ1-5; a possible D gene is TRBD1 (5 bases). V was pared by 4 bases and J by 6 bases, with 16 bases between. CDR3 length: 15 amino acids. The germline V gene encodes CDR1 SNHLY and CDR2 FYNNEI.

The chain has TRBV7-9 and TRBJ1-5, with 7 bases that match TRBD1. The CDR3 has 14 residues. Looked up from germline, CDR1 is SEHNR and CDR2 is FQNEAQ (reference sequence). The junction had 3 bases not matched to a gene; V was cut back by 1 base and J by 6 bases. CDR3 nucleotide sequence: TGTGCCAGCAGCTTAGATTCAGGGGGTCAGCCCCAGCATTTT. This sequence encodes CASSLDSGGQPQHF. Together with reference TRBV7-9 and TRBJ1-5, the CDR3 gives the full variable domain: DTGVSQNPRHKITKRGQNVTFRCDPISEHNRLYWYRQTLGQGPEFLTYFQNEAQLEKSRLLSDRFSAERPKGSFSTLEIQRTEQGDSAMYLCASSLDSGGQPQHFGDGTRLSIL.

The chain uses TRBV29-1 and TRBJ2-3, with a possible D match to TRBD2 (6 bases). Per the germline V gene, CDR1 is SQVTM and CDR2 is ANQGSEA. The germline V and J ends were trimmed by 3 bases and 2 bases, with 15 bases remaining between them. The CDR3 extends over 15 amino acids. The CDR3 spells CSVEDRLGITDTQYF. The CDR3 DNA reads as TGCAGCGTTGAGGACCGACTAGGCATCACAGATACGCAGTATTTT.

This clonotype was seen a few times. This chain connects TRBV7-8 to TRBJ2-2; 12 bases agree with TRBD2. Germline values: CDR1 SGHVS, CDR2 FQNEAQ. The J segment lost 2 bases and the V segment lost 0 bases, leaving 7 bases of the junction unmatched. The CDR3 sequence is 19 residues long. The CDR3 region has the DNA TGTGCCAGCAGCTTAGCAATTGGACTAGCGGGACTTAACACCGGGGAGCTGTTTTTT. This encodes CASSLAIGLAGLNTGELFF.

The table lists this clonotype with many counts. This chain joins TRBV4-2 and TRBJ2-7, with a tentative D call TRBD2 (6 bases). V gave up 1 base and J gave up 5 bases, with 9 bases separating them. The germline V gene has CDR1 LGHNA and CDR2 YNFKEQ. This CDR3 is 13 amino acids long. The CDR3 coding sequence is TGTGCCAGCAGCCAAGGGGGAGGACACGAGCAGTACGTC. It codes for CASSQGGGHEQYV.

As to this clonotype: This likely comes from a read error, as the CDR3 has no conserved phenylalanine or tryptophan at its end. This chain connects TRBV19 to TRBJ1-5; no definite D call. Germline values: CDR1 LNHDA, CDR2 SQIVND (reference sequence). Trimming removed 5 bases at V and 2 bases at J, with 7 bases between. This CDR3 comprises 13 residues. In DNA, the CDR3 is TGTGCCAGTAGTTCCCAGGGCAATCAGCCCCAGCATTCT. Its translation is CASSSQGNQPQHS.

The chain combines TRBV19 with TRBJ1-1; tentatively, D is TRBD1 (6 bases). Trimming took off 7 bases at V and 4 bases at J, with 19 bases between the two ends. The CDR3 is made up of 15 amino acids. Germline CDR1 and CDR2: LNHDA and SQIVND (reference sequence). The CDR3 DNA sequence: TGTGCCAGTATTCCCCCCGGGACAAGTCGCACTGAAGCTTTCTTT. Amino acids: CASIPPGTSRTEAFF.

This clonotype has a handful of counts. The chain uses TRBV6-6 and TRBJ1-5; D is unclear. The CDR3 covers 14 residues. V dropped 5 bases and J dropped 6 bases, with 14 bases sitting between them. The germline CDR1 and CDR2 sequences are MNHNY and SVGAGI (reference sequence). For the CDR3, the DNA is TGTGCCAGCAGTCCATTTACCCCCGCTCAGCCCCAGCATTTT. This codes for CASSPFTPAQPQHF.

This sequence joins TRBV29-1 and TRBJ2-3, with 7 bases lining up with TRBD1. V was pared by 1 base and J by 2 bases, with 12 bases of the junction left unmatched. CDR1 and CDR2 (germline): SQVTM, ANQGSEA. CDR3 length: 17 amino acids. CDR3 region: CSVEGLLVGQNTDTQYF. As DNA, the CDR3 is TGCAGCGTTGAAGGACTTCTTGTGGGACAGAACACAGATACGCAGTATTTT.

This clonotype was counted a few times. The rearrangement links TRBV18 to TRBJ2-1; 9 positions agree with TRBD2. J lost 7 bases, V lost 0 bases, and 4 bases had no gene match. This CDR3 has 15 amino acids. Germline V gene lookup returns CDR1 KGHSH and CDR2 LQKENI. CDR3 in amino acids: CASSPPSGGFNEQFF. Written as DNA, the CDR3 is TGTGCCAGCTCACCACCTAGCGGGGGTTTTAATGAGCAGTTCTTC.

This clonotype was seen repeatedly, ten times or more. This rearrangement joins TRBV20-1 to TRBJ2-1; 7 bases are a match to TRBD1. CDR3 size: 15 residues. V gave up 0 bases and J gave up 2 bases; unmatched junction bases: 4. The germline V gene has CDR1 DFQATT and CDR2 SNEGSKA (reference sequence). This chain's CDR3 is CSARDKGAPYNEQFF. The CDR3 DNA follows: TGCAGTGCTAGAGATAAGGGGGCCCCCTACAATGAGCAGTTCTTC.

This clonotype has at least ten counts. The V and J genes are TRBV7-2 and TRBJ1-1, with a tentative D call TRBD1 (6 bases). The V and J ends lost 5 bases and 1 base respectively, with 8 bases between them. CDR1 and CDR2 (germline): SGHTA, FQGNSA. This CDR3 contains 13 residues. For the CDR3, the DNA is TGTGCCAGCAGCCCCAGGGGGAACACTGAAGCTTTCTTT. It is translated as CASSPRGNTEAFF.

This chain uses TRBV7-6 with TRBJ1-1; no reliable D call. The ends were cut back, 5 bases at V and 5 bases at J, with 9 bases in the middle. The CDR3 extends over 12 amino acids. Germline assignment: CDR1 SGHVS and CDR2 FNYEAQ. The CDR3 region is CASSKTLTEAFF. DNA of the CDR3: TGTGCCAGCAGCAAGACACTGACTGAAGCTTTCTTT.

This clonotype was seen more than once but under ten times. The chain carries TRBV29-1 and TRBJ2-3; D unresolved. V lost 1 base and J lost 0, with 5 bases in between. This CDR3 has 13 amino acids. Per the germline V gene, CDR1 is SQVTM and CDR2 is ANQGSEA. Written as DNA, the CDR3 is TGCAGCGTTGAAGGAGTTAGCACAGATACGCAGTATTTT. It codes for CSVEGVSTDTQYF.

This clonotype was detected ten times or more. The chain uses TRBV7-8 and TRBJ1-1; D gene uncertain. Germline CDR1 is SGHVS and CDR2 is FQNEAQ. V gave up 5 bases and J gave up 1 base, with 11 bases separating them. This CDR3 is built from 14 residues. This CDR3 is CASSPLRGNTEAFF. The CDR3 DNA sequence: TGTGCCAGCAGCCCCTTACGGGGGAACACTGAAGCTTTCTTT.

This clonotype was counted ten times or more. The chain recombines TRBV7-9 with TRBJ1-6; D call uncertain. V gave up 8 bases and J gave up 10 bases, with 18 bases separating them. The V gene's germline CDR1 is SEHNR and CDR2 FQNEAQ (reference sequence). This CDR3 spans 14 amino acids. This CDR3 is CASHLTEGESPLHF. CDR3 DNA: TGTGCCAGCCACCTGACGGAGGGTGAATCACCCCTCCACTTT.

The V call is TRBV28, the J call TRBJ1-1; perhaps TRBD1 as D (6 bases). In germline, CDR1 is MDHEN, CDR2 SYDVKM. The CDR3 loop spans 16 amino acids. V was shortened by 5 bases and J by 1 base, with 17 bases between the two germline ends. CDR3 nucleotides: TGTGCCAGCAGTCCCAGAGGGGGTTTAAAGAACACTGAAGCTTTCTTT. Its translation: CASSPRGGLKNTEAFF.

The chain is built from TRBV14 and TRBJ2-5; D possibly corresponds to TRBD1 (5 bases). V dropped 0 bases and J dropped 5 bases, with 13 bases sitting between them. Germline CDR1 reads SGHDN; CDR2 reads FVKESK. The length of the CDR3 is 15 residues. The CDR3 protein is CASSQEARAGETQYF. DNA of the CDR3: TGTGCCAGCAGCCAAGAGGCCCGGGCAGGGGAGACCCAGTACTTC.

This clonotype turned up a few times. The CDR3, as DNA: TGTGCTAGTGGTTTTGCTGTCCCGGGACAGGGGGGCTATGGCTACACCTTC. Translated: CASGFAVPGQGGYGYTF. V usage is TRBV12-5 and J usage is TRBJ1-2; 11 bases map to TRBD1. CDR1 is LGHNT, CDR2 FRNRAP, per germline. The CDR3 sequence is 17 residues long. With 3 bases clipped from V and 4 bases from J, the junction kept 10 bases outside the gene matches.

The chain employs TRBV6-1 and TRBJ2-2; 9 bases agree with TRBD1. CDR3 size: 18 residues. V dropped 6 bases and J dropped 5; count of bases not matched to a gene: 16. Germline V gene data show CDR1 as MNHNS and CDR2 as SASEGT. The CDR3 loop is CASRERSWGQGGTGELFF. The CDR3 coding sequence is TGTGCCAGCAGGGAGAGGAGTTGGGGACAGGGCGGGACCGGGGAGCTGTTTTTT.

The chain's CDR3 is CASNPTSAMDEQFF. The CDR3 nucleotides read TGTGCCAGCAATCCCACCAGCGCTATGGATGAGCAGTTCTTC. This sequence joins TRBV14 and TRBJ2-1; no clear D. CDR3 size: 14 residues. The V end was cut by 7 bases, the J end by 8 bases, with 18 bases between. Germline V gene data show CDR1 as SGHDN and CDR2 as FVKESK.

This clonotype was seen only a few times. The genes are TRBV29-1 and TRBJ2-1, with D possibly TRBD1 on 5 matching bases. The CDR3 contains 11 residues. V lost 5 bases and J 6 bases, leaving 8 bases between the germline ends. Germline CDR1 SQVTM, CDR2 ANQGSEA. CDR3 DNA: TGCAGCGTTCCAGGGATCAATGAGCAGTTCTTC. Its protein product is CSVPGINEQFF.

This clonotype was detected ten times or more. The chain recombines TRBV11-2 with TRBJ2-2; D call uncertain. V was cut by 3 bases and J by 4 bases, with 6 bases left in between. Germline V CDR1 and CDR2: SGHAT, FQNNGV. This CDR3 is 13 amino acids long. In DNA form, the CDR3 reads TGTGCCAGCAGCTTTAGAATCACCGGGGAGCTGTTTTTT. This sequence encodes CASSFRITGELFF.

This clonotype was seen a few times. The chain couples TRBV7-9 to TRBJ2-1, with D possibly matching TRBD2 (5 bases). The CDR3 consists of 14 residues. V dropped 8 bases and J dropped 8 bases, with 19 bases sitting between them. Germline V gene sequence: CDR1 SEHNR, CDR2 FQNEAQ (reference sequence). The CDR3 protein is CASSAPLRVHEQFF. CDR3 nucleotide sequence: TGTGCCAGCTCGGCCCCGCTGAGGGTTCATGAGCAGTTCTTC.